This T cell receptor beta chain was obtained from a study of blood T cell repertoires in COVID-19. Study context: Samples taken during acute and convalescent COVID-19 were collected in the United States, Italy and Spain.

The table came from immunoSEQ multiplex PCR; TCRdb's copy has only in-frame clones and leaves some out. The sample consists of 540,000 or so clones, around nine tenths of them appearing once. The V gene's germline CDR1 is SSHAT and CDR2 FNYEAQ (reference sequence). The CDR3 runs to 15 residues. With V trimmed by 4 bases and J by 5 bases, 4 bases remained unmatched. Source material: peripheral blood. The chain has TRBV7-7 and TRBJ2-1; 11 bases agree with TRBD1. The sequence derives from a woman in her fifties or sixties with COVID-19, enrolled during active disease. The CDR3 spells CASSYGTGGNNEQFF. For the CDR3, the DNA is TGTGCCAGCAGCTATGGGACAGGGGGTAACAATGAGCAGTTCTTC.